Following are 8 T cell receptor beta chains from one sample sequenced in a study of blood T cell repertoires in COVID-19. Measured with immunoSEQ multiplex PCR; TCRdb has only the in-frame clones, and not every one. The data contain 250,000 to 350,000 clones, roughly 90% of them seen just once; the ten biggest clones take up about 2%. The specimen sequenced was peripheral blood. The receptors stem from a man younger than 30 with active or convalescent COVID-19.

V and J are TRBV7-2 and TRBJ2-1, with 7 positions matching TRBD2. V gave up 1 base and J gave up 7 bases; unmatched junction bases: 10. This CDR3 comprises 16 residues. Germline CDR1 and CDR2: SGHTA and FQGNSA. The DNA for the CDR3 is TGTGCCAGCAGCTTAGGGGTGGGAGGGCGGTATAATGAGCAGTTCTTC. Translating gives CASSLGVGGRYNEQFF.

This clone was recorded once. The chain joins TRBV23-1 to TRBJ2-3, with TRBD1 matching over 8 bases. TRBV23-1 falls under the ORF class, with uncertain function. The CDR3 length is 15 residues. Trimming cost V 3 bases and J 4 bases; bases outside gene matches: 6. The DNA of the CDR3 is TGCGCCAGCAGTCACCAACAGGGGGGAGCAGATACGCAGTATTTT. Residues: CASSHQQGGADTQYF.

This clone was detected a few times. The chain links TRBV21-1 to TRBJ1-5; the table's D call, TRBD1, has no DNA check behind it. TRBV21-1 is reported as a pseudogene. The CDR3 extends over 15 amino acids. The CDR3 coding sequence is TGTGCCAGCAGGGGACAGGGGGCTTGCAATCAGCCCCAGCATTTT. This gives the protein CASRGQGACNQPQHF.

This rearrangement joins TRBV10-3 to TRBJ2-3, with D possibly being TRBD2 (6 bases). V shed 6 bases and J shed 3 bases, with 13 bases lying between them. Germline V gene data show CDR1 as ENHRY and CDR2 as SYGVKD. This CDR3 has 14 amino acids. Written as DNA, the CDR3 is TGTGCCATCAGCGGGAGTGCCTCAACAGATACGCAGTATTTT. The encoded protein is CAISGSASTDTQYF.

The V gene is TRBV6-5, the J gene TRBJ1-2; 8 bases agree with TRBD1. Trimming removed 2 bases from V and 8 bases from J; junction bases left unmatched: 4. The CDR3 has 13 residues. Germline V CDR1 and CDR2: MNHEY, SVGAGI. The CDR3 DNA reads as TGTGCCAGCAGTTACACACAGGGGGGCGGCTACACCTTC. Encoded protein: CASSYTQGGGYTF.

This rearrangement joins TRBV5-8 to TRBJ1-6; D ambiguous. The germline V gene encodes CDR1 SGHTS and CDR2 YDEGEE. The CDR3 has 15 residues. The ends were cut back, 1 base at V and 9 bases at J, with 14 bases in the middle. The CDR3 protein is CASSLSRPGSSPLHF. The DNA for the CDR3 is TGTGCCAGCAGCTTGTCCAGGCCCGGGAGTTCACCCCTCCACTTT. Together with reference TRBV5-8 and TRBJ1-6, the CDR3 gives the full variable domain: EAGVTQSPTHLIKTRGQQATLRCSPISGHTSVYWYQQALGLGLQFLLWYDEGEERNRGNFPPRFSGRQFPNYSSELNVNALELEDSALYLCASSLSRPGSSPLHFGNGTRLTVT.

The V call is TRBV18, the J call TRBJ2-3, with 11 bases aligning to TRBD1. CDR1 is KGHSH and CDR2 is LQKENI in the germline V gene. The junction had 9 bases not matched to a gene; V was cut back by 3 bases and J by 7 bases. There are 16 residues in the CDR3. The CDR3, as DNA: TGTGCCAGCTCACCCCCGGGACAGGGGGTTTTAAATACGCAGTATTTT. This gives the protein CASSPPGQGVLNTQYF.

The chain uses TRBV6-1 and TRBJ2-1, with D tentatively TRBD1 (6 bases). The germline CDR1 and CDR2 sequences are MNHNS and SASEGT. The CDR3 is made up of 15 amino acids. Between the trimmed V and J ends, which lost 3 bases and 7 bases, there was a span of 16 bases. CDR3 nucleotides: TGTGCCAGCAGTGAGGCTACAGGGTTGAGGAATGAGCAGTTCTTC. This sequence encodes CASSEATGLRNEQFF.